Presented here are 30 T cell receptor beta chains from one specimen sequenced in a study of cytomegalovirus exposure and HLA in healthy donors. PCR used 60 Vbeta primers and 13 Jbeta primers. The table came from immunoSEQ multiplex PCR; TCRdb's copy has only in-frame clones and leaves some out. The data show about 150,000 clones, with 75% seen just once and over 1.1% held by the top ten. Sequencing was done on a sample of PBMCs. The receptors originated from a man aged 18-30 years in good health and CMV-seronegative.

This clone was seen just once. This chain links TRBV11-2 with TRBJ2-7; 10 nucleotides align to TRBD2. The CDR3 covers 15 residues. J gave up 4 bases and V 1 base, and 4 bases lay outside the gene matches. Germline V CDR1 and CDR2: SGHAT, FQNNGV. CDR3 nucleotide sequence: TGTGCCAGCAGCTTAGGGGTAGCGGGAGGATACGAGCAGTACTTC. This gives the protein CASSLGVAGGYEQYF.

The chain combines TRBV6-5 with TRBJ2-7; the match to TRBD1 covers 7 bases. Per germline, CDR1 MNHEY and CDR2 SVGAGI. CDR3 length: 13 residues. After removal of 7 bases from V and 2 bases from J, the junction contained 5 bases not matched to a gene. The DNA for the CDR3 is TGTGCCAGCACCCCGGGACAGACCTACGAGCAGTACTTC. Residues: CASTPGQTYEQYF.

The sample holds one count of this clone. The chain joins TRBV2 to TRBJ2-7; D is unclear. This CDR3 has 13 residues. CDR1 and CDR2 from the germline V gene are SNHLY and FYNNEI. V dropped 2 bases and J dropped 9 bases, with 14 bases sitting between them. CDR3 nucleotide sequence: TGTGCCAGCAGTGAAAGTGGGTCCGGGTGGCAGTACTTC. Its translation: CASSESGSGWQYF.

V is TRBV5-4 and J is TRBJ2-7; 9 nucleotides line up with TRBD2. This CDR3 has 13 residues. Germline V lookup: CDR1 SGHNT, CDR2 YYREEE (reference sequence). J gave up 5 bases and V 9 bases, and 9 bases lay outside the gene matches. The CDR3 protein is CAISLAGKNEQYF. The CDR3 nucleotides are TGTGCCATAAGCCTAGCGGGGAAGAACGAGCAGTACTTC.

As concerns this clone: Mismatch with germline at one junction end may stem from a read error. The rearrangement links TRBV9 to TRBJ1-1; D call uncertain. CDR3 length: 11 amino acids. Germline V CDR1 and CDR2: SGDLS, YYNGEE. The CDR3 DNA follows: TGTGCCAGCGGCGTGAAGAGTGAAGCTTTCTTT. Its translation: CASGVKSEAFF.

This chain uses TRBV5-1 with TRBJ2-7; 8 bases line up with TRBD2. The V gene's germline CDR1 is SGHRS and CDR2 YFSETQ. The CDR3 has 18 residues. The V segment lost 0 bases and the J segment 3 bases; nucleotides outside the gene matches: 14. CDR3 DNA sequence: TGCGCCAGCAGCTTGGCTGGGAGAGCGGGAGAGCGAATCTACGAGCAGTACTTC. It translates to CASSLAGRAGERIYEQYF.

This clone is a singleton in its sample. The chain is built from TRBV4-3 and TRBJ2-1, with D maybe TRBD1 (6 bases). There are 15 residues in the CDR3. Trimming left V 5 bases short and J 0 bases short, with 11 bases between. From germline, CDR1 is LGHNA and CDR2 YSLEER. The CDR3 bases are TGCGCCAGCAGCTTTGGACAGAGCTCCTACAATGAGCAGTTCTTC. This sequence encodes CASSFGQSSYNEQFF.

For this clone: An end of the junction differs from the germline gene, which may be a read error. The chain links TRBV13 to TRBJ2-7; 8 bases line up with TRBD1. In germline, CDR1 is PRHDT, CDR2 FYEKMQ (reference sequence). The CDR3 length is 13 residues. The CDR3 spells CASSSGTGALLRF. CDR3 nucleotides: TGTGCCAGCAGCTCCGGGACAGGCGCTCTTCTGAGGTTC.

In its sample, this clone was seen a few times. The genes are TRBV18 and TRBJ2-1, with D maybe TRBD1 (6 bases). The germline V gene has CDR1 KGHSH and CDR2 LQKENI. Trimming stripped 5 bases from V and 6 bases from J, with 11 bases between. The length of the CDR3 is 13 residues. This CDR3 is CASSVQGGNEQFF. The CDR3 nucleotides are TGTGCCAGCTCAGTACAGGGTGGCAATGAGCAGTTCTTC.

The rearrangement joins TRBV18 to TRBJ2-1; 8 bases align to TRBD2. Germline V gene lookup returns CDR1 KGHSH and CDR2 LQKENI. Unmatched junction bases numbered 9, after V lost 2 bases and J lost 6 bases. This CDR3 comprises 16 residues. The CDR3 coding sequence is TGTGCCAGCTCACCAGTAAGCGGGAGCGGGTCCAATGAGCAGTTCTTC. Its translation: CASSPVSGSGSNEQFF.

V usage is TRBV15 and J usage is TRBJ2-1; TRBD2 matches 8 bases. The CDR3 runs 15 residues. The V gene end was trimmed by 0 bases and the J gene end by 8 bases; junction bases not matched to a gene: 6. CDR1 is LNHNV, CDR2 YYDKDF, per germline (reference sequence). CDR3 sequence (DNA): TGTGCCACCAGCAGAGATCAGGCAGCGGGAGATGAGCAGTTCTTC. This codes for CATSRDQAAGDEQFF.

V usage is TRBV5-1 and J usage is TRBJ2-3; the match to TRBD2 covers 14 bases. The CDR3 has 20 residues. The ends lost 1 base at V and 1 base at J; junction bases unmatched: 11. Germline V gene sequence: CDR1 SGHRS, CDR2 YFSETQ. The CDR3 reads CASSLRLAGGIGGGTDTQYF. The CDR3 DNA is TGCGCCAGCAGCTTGCGACTAGCGGGAGGGATAGGAGGGGGCACAGATACGCAGTATTTT.

The chain recombines TRBV27 with TRBJ1-3; 9 bases are a match to TRBD1. Trimming removed 6 bases from V and 2 bases from J; junction bases left unmatched: 11. This CDR3 has 17 amino acids. Germline loops: CDR1 MNHEY, CDR2 SMNVEV (reference sequence). The CDR3 spells CASRPFDRGGAGNTIYF. The CDR3 coding sequence is TGTGCCAGCAGACCTTTTGACAGGGGGGGAGCTGGAAACACCATATATTTT.

The chain has TRBV18 and TRBJ2-1; the D gene is possibly TRBD1 (6 bases). V lost 6 bases and J 6 bases, leaving 15 bases between the germline ends. The CDR3 sequence is 14 residues long. The germline gives CDR1 KGHSH, CDR2 LQKENI. The CDR3 nucleotides are TGTGCCAGCTCGCCCCTGGGGGCCTTCAATGAGCAGTTCTTC. Translation: CASSPLGAFNEQFF.

A note on this clone: This specimen includes other DNA sequences encoding the same CDR3. The rearrangement uses TRBV7-6 and TRBJ2-7, with TRBD1 as a possible D gene (6 bases). The CDR3 extends over 12 amino acids. Deletions cut 6 bases from V and 3 bases from J, with 9 bases between. The germline gives CDR1 SGHVS, CDR2 FNYEAQ. The CDR3 region is CASSLTGYEQYF. The CDR3 DNA reads as TGTGCCAGCAGTTTGACAGGCTACGAGCAGTACTTC.

This clone occurred a few times. The chain links TRBV2 to TRBJ1-1, with D tentatively TRBD1 (5 bases). CDR1 is SNHLY, CDR2 FYNNEI, per germline. The V gene lost 1 base and the J gene lost 7 bases, with 13 bases spanning the gap. The CDR3 runs 14 residues. CDR3 sequence reads: CASSEDGGWGEAFF. The CDR3 coding sequence is TGTGCCAGCAGTGAAGACGGGGGTTGGGGTGAAGCTTTCTTT.

The V and J genes are TRBV7-9 and TRBJ2-7, with 9 bases aligning to TRBD2. Trimming at V came to 5 bases and at J to 6 bases, leaving 14 bases not matched to a gene. The CDR3 has 16 amino acids. Per the germline V gene, CDR1 is SEHNR and CDR2 is FQNEAQ (reference sequence). The CDR3 sequence is CASSGLSGTSPIEQYF. CDR3 sequence (DNA): TGTGCCAGCAGCGGCCTTTCGGGGACTAGCCCGATCGAGCAGTACTTC.

The chain carries TRBV28 and TRBJ2-5, with 12 bases identical to TRBD1. The CDR3 spans 16 residues. Germline lookup yields CDR1 MDHEN and CDR2 SYDVKM. V was clipped by 6 bases and J by 4 bases; unmatched bases: 9. Here the CDR3 DNA reads TGTGCCAGCAGCGTGGTAGGGACAGGGGGCAGAGAGACCCAGTACTTC. As protein: CASSVVGTGGRETQYF.

The V and J genes are TRBV6-1 and TRBJ2-3; 8 positions match TRBD2. The CDR3 loop spans 15 amino acids. Trimming removed 6 bases from V and 4 bases from J; junction bases left unmatched: 9. CDR1 is MNHNS, CDR2 SASEGT, per germline. The CDR3 DNA follows: TGTGCCAGCAGCCGCCCAGCGGGAGCTGCAGATACGCAGTATTTT. As protein: CASSRPAGAADTQYF.

Of note for this clone: Germline and junction disagree at one end, which may indicate a read error. The chain combines TRBV6-6 with TRBJ2-7; a weak D match, TRBD1 (6 bases). CDR1 and CDR2 from the germline V gene are MNHNY and SVGAGI (reference sequence). The CDR3 runs to 13 residues. CDR3 in amino acids: CASSTAGGRNPCF. CDR3 nucleotides: TGTGCCAGCAGTACCGCTGGGGGCCGAAACCCGTGCTTC.

The V gene is TRBV18, the J gene TRBJ1-2; D remains unclear. V was shortened by 2 bases and J by 1 base, with 8 bases between the two germline ends. CDR3 length: 14 residues. CDR1 and CDR2 (germline): KGHSH, LQKENI. CDR3 DNA sequence: TGTGCCAGCTCACCAAGAAGCGTTAACTATGGCTACACCTTC. This codes for CASSPRSVNYGYTF.

This rearrangement joins TRBV27 to TRBJ2-7, with 8 bases lining up with TRBD2. The CDR3 loop spans 16 amino acids. Germline CDR1 and CDR2: MNHEY and SMNVEV (reference sequence). V gave up 8 bases and J gave up 2 bases; unmatched junction bases: 14. The CDR3 DNA is TGTGCCAGCGTCCGGTTGAGCGGGAGTTCTCCCTACGAGCAGTACTTC. This translates into CASVRLSGSSPYEQYF.

The chain links TRBV18 to TRBJ1-1, with 10 nucleotides matching TRBD1. CDR3 length: 21 amino acids. Germline CDR1 KGHSH, CDR2 LQKENI. Trimming removed 3 bases from V and 3 bases from J; junction bases left unmatched: 22. The CDR3 protein is CASSPVSLSGQGISAHTEAFF. The CDR3 nucleotides are TGTGCCAGCTCACCCGTATCCTTGTCGGGACAGGGGATCTCCGCGCACACTGAAGCTTTCTTT.

This clone was seen a few times. V is TRBV7-2 and J is TRBJ1-4; tentatively, D is TRBD1 (6 bases). The germline gives CDR1 SGHTA, CDR2 FQGNSA. The V end lost 4 bases, the J end lost 8 bases, and 14 bases lay between the germline ends. This CDR3 comprises 14 residues. The CDR3 sequence: CASSSRGQEEKLFF. Here the CDR3 DNA reads TGTGCCAGCAGCTCCAGGGGACAAGAGGAAAAACTGTTTTTT.

This clone was found a few times. The rearrangement links TRBV7-6 to TRBJ2-1; 10 nucleotides align to TRBD2. This CDR3 is 18 amino acids long. CDR1 and CDR2 (germline): SGHVS, FNYEAQ. V lost 1 base and J lost 0; bases outside the gene matches: 6. CDR3 sequence: CASSLDPSGGYSYNEQFF. DNA of the CDR3: TGTGCCAGCAGCTTAGACCCTAGCGGGGGTTACTCCTACAATGAGCAGTTCTTC. The full variable domain, rest sourced from reference TRBV7-6 and TRBJ2-1, is GAGVSQSPRYKVTKRGQDVALRCDPISGHVSLYWYRQALGQGPEFLTYFNYEAQQDKSGLPNDRFSAERPEGSISTLTIQRTEQRDSAMYRCASSLDPSGGYSYNEQFFGPGTRLTVL.

This chain connects TRBV7-6 to TRBJ2-1, with TRBD1 identical over 8 bases. V lost 5 bases and J lost 9; bases outside the gene matches: 9. In germline, CDR1 is SGHVS, CDR2 FNYEAQ. This CDR3 is 14 amino acids long. Here the CDR3 reads CASSPGQGYAEQFF. CDR3 DNA sequence: TGTGCCAGCAGCCCAGGACAGGGATACGCTGAGCAGTTCTTC.

The chain employs TRBV6-5 and TRBJ2-5, with 7 bases matching TRBD2. The CDR3 contains 15 residues. Germline CDR1 is MNHEY and CDR2 is SVGAGI. After removal of 3 bases from V and 1 base from J, the junction contained 5 bases not matched to a gene. The CDR3 coding sequence is TGTGCCAGCAGTTATATGGGGGGGGGCCAAGAGACCCAGTACTTC. This translates into CASSYMGGGQETQYF.

The CDR3 spells CASSYLANLYNEQFF. As DNA, the CDR3 is TGTGCCAGCAGTTACTTGGCAAACCTCTACAATGAGCAGTTCTTC. The chain has TRBV6-5 and TRBJ2-1; D is unresolved. V was shortened by 1 base and J by 3 bases, with 10 bases between the two germline ends. Germline loops: CDR1 MNHEY, CDR2 SVGAGI. The CDR3 sequence is 15 residues long.

This clone has more than one count but fewer than ten. The chain uses TRBV6-5 and TRBJ1-4; 11 positions match TRBD1. CDR1 MNHEY and CDR2 SVGAGI come from the germline V gene. This CDR3 comprises 15 residues. Germline trimming cut 6 bases from V and 7 bases from J; bases unmatched to any gene: 7. The CDR3 is CASSPSGTGGEKLFF. DNA for the CDR3: TGTGCCAGCAGCCCGTCCGGGACAGGGGGTGAAAAACTGTTTTTT.

The sample holds a few counts of this clone. This chain connects TRBV19 to TRBJ1-5; a possible D gene is TRBD1 (6 bases). The CDR3 consists of 13 residues. Per the germline V gene, CDR1 is LNHDA and CDR2 is SQIVND (reference sequence). The germline V and J ends were trimmed by 10 bases and 4 bases, with 14 bases remaining between them. In DNA, the CDR3 is TGTGCCACAGCCGGGACAATTAATCAGCCCCAGCATTTT. Translated, it gives CATAGTINQPQHF.